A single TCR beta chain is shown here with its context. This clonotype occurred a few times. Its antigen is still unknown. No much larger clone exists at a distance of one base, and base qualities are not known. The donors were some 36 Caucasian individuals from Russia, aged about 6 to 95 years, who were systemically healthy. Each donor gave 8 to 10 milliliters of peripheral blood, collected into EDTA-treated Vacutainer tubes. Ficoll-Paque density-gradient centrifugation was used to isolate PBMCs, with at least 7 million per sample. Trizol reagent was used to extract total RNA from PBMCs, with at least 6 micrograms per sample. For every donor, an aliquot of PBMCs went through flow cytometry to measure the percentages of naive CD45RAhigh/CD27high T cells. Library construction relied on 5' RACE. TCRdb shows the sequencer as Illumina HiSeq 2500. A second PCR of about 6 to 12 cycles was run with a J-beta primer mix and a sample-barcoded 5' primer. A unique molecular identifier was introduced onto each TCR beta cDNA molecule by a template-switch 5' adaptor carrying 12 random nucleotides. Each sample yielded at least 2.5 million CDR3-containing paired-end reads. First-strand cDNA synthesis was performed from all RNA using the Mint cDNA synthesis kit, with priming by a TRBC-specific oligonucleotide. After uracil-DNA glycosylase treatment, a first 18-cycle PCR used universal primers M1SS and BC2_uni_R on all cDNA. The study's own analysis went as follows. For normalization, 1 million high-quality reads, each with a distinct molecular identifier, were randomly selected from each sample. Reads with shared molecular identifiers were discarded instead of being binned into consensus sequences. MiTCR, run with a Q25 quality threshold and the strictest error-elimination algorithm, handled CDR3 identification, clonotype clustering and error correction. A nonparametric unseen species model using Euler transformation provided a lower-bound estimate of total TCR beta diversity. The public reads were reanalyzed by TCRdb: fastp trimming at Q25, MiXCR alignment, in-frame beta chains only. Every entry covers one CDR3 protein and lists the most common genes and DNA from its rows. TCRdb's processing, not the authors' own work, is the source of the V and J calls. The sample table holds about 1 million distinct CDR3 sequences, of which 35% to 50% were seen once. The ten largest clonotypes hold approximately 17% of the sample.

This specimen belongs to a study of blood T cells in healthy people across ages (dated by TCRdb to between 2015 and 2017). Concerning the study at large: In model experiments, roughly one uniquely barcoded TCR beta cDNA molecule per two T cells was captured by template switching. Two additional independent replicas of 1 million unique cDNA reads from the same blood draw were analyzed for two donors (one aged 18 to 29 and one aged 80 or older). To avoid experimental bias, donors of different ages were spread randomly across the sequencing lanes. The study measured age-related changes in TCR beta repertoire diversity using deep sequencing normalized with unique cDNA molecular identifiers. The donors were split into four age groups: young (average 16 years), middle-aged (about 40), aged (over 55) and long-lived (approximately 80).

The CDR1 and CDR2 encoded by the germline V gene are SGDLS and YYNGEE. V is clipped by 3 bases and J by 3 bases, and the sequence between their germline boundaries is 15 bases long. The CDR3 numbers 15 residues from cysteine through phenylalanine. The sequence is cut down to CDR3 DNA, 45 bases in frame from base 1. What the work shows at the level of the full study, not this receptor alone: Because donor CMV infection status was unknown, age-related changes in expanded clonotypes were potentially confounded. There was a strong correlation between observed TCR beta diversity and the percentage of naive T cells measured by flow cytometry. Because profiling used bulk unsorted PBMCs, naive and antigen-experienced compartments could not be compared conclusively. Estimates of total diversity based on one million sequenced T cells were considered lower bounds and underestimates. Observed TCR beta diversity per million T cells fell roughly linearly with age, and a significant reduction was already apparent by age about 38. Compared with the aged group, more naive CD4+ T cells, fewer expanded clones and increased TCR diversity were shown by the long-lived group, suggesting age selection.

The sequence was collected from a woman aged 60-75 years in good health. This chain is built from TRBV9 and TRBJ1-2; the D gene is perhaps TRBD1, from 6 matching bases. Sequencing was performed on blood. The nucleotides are TGTGCCAGCAGCGAGACCCGGGGGCGATACTATGGCTACACCTTC. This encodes CASSETRGRYYGYTF. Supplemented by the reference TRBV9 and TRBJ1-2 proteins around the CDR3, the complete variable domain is DSGVTQTPKHLITATGQRVTLRCSPRSGDLSVYWYQQSLDQGLQFLIQYYNGEERAKGNILERFSAQQFPDLHSELNLSSLELGDSALYFCASSETRGRYYGYTFGSGTRLTVV.